This T cell receptor beta chain appears in the sequencing data of a study of neurological immune-mediated disorders. Losses at the gene ends were 4 bases for V and 4 bases for J; bases not matched to a gene: 4. The CDR3 sequence is 14 residues long. Germline loops: CDR1 SGDLS, CDR2 YYNGEE. TCRdb ran MiXCR on the 5' RACE reads and lists one entry per CDR3 protein. The sample includes approximately 70,000 distinct CDR3 sequences, roughly a tenth of them seen just once. This clonotype was counted many times. The time point is: longitudinal time-point 1 (baseline). The chain is built from TRBV9 and TRBJ2-7; 11 positions match TRBD1. The sample comprised PBMCs. The receptor comes from a man aged 25-45 years in good health. CDR3 residues: CASSQGQGAYEQYF. CDR3 in DNA: TGTGCCAGCAGCCAAGGACAGGGGGCTTACGAGCAGTACTTC.